The source of this T cell receptor (beta chain) is a study of blood T cell repertoires in COVID-19. Overall study: Spain, Italy and the United States supplied samples that represented acute and convalescent COVID-19. Sources were T cells, B-cell-depleted T cells, or PBMCs; the material itself was cDNA or gDNA.

The authors' processing: From reference gene primer amplification, estimates of nucleated cell counts were derived. Sequencing used immunoSEQ multiplex PCR; TCRdb keeps in-frame clones, though not all of them. That table is the source of V, J and clone size, and D and trimming were worked out from the DNA. The sample contains about 69,000 clones, 60% to 80% of which appear only once. The CDR3 length is 17 residues. After removal of 2 bases from V and 0 bases from J, the junction contained 7 bases not matched to a gene. Germline loops: CDR1 MNHEY, CDR2 SMNVEV (reference sequence). Sequencing used peripheral blood. The chain couples TRBV27 to TRBJ2-1; 7 nucleotides align to TRBD2. The sequence was obtained from a human donor in a cohort sampled during active COVID-19. CDR3 sequence (DNA): TGTGCCAGCAGTTTAAGAGGGAGGGATGTCTCCTACAATGAGCAGTTCTTC. It encodes CASSLRGRDVSYNEQFF.